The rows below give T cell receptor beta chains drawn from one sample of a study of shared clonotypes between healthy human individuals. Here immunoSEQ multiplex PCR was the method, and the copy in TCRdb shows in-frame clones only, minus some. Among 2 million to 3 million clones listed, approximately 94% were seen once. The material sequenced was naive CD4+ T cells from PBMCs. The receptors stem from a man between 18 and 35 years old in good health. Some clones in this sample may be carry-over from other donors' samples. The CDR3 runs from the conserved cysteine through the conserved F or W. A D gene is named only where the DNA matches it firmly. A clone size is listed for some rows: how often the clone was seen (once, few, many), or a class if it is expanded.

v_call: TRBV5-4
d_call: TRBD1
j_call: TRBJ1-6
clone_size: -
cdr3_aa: CASSLGTGGNNSPLHF
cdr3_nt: TGTGCCAGCAGCTTGGGGACAGGTGGGAATAATTCACCCCTCCACTTT

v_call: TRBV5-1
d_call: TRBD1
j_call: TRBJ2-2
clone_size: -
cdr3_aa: CASSIPGQGASGELFF
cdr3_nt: TGCGCCAGCAGCATTCCGGGACAGGGGGCCTCCGGGGAGCTGTTTTTT

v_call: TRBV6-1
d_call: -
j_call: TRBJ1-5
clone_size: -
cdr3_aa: CASSEARDIRNQPQHF
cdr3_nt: TGTGCCAGCAGTGAAGCTCGGGATATCCGCAATCAGCCCCAGCATTTT

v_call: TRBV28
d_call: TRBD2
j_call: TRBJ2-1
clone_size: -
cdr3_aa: CASSSLAGGPPGEQFF
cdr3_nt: TGTGCCAGCAGTTCCCTAGCGGGAGGGCCTCCAGGGGAGCAGTTCTTC

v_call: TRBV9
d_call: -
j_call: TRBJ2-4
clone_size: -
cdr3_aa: CASSETGRNIQYF
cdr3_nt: TGTGCCAGCAGCGAAACAGGGCGAAACATTCAGTACTTC

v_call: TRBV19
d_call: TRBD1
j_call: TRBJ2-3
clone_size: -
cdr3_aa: CASSINGDRGDTQYF
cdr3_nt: TGTGCCAGTAGTATCAATGGTGACAGGGGAGATACGCAGTATTTT

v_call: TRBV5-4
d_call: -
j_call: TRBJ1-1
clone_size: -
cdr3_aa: CASSLVGGRTEAFF
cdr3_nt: TGTGCCAGCAGCTTGGTCGGGGGGCGGACTGAAGCTTTCTTT

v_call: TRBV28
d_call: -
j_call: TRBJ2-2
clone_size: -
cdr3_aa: CATLASENTGELFF
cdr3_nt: TGTGCCACCTTAGCTTCCGAAAACACCGGGGAGCTGTTTTTT

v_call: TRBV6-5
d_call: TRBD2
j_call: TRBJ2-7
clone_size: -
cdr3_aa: CASRLRLASYEQYF
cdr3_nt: TGTGCCAGCAGACTACGACTAGCTTCCTACGAGCAGTACTTC

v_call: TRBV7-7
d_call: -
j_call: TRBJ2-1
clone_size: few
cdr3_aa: CASSSVSQGEQFF
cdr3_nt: TGTGCCAGCAGCTCAGTTAGTCAGGGTGAGCAGTTCTTC

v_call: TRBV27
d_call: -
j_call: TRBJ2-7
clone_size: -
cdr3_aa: CASSPRLVSKYEQYF
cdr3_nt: TGTGCCAGCAGCCCCCGTCTCGTCAGTAAGTACGAGCAGTACTTC

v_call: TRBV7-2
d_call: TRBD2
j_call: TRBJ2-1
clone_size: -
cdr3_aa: CASSTPPGRAGYNEQFF
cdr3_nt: TGTGCCAGCAGCACCCCCCCGGGGAGGGCCGGGTACAATGAGCAGTTCTTC

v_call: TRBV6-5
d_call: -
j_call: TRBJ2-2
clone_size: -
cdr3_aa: CASSYDRDTGELFF
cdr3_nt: TGTGCCAGCAGTTACGACCGAGACACCGGGGAGCTGTTTTTT

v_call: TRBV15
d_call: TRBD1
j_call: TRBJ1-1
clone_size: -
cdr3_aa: CATRVGTGGFLAFF
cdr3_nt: TGTGCCACCAGGGTAGGGACAGGGGGGTTCCTAGCTTTCTTT

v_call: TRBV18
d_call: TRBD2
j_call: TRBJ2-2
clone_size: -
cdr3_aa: CASSRGGPGQTNTGELFF
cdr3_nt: TGTGCCAGCTCACGCGGGGGGCCGGGACAAACGAACACCGGGGAGCTGTTTTTT

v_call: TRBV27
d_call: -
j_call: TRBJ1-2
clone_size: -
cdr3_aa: CASSSRFRGNYGYTF
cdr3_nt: TGTGCCAGCAGTTCTAGATTTAGGGGAAACTATGGCTACACCTTC

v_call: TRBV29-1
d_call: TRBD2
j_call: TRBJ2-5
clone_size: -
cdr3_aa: CSGTLLASNQETQYF
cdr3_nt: TGCAGCGGCACCTTACTAGCGTCCAACCAAGAGACCCAGTACTTC

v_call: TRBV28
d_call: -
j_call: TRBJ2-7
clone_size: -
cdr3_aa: CASKEGGPYEQYF
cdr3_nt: TGTGCCAGCAAGGAGGGCGGTCCCTACGAGCAGTACTTC

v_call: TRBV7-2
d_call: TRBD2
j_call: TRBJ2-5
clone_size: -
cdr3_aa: CASRASGRAEETQYF
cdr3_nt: TGTGCCAGCAGGGCTAGCGGGAGGGCCGAGGAGACCCAGTACTTC

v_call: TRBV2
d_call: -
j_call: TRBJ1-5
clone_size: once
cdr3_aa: CASRLTDNTFSNQPQHF
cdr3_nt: TGTGCCAGCAGATTGACAGATAATACTTTTAGCAATCAGCCCCAGCATTTT

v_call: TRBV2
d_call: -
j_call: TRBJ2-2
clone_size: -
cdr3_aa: CASSEPALVGGELFF
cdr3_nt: TGTGCCAGCAGTGAGCCAGCCCTGGTGGGCGGGGAGCTGTTTTTT

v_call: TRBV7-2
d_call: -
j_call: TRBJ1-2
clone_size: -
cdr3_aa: CASSLGPIYGYTF
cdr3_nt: TGTGCCAGCAGCCTAGGCCCTATCTATGGCTACACCTTC

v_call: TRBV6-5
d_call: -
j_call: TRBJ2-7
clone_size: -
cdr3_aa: CASSYSILHPYEQYF
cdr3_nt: TGTGCCAGCAGTTACTCTATACTACACCCCTACGAGCAGTACTTC

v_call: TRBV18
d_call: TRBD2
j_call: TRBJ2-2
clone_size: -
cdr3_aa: CASSPTSGNTGELFF
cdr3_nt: TGTGCCAGCTCACCAACTAGCGGGAACACCGGGGAGCTGTTTTTT

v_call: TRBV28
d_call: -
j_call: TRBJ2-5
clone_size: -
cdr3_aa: CASSYGFQETQYF
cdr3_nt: TGTGCCAGCAGTTATGGGTTCCAAGAGACCCAGTACTTC

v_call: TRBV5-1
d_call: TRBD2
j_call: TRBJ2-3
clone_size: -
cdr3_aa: CASSLLAGGVSDTQYF
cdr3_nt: TGCGCCAGCAGCTTATTAGCGGGAGGAGTATCAGATACGCAGTATTTT

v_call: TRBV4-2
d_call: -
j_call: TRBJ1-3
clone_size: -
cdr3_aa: CASSQVSPDSSGNTIYF
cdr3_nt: TGTGCCAGCAGCCAAGTTTCGCCGGACAGCTCTGGAAACACCATATATTTT

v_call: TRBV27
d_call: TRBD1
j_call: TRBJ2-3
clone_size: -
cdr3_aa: CASSGDRGPTDTQYF
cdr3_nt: TGTGCCAGCAGCGGGGACAGGGGCCCCACAGATACGCAGTATTTT

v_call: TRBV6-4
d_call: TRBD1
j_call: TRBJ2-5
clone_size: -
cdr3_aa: CASGGQGWRIHQETQYF
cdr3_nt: TGTGCCAGCGGGGGACAGGGCTGGCGGATTCACCAAGAGACCCAGTACTTC

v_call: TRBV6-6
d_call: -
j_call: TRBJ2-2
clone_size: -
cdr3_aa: CASSQITPPGELFF
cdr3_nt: TGTGCCAGCAGCCAAATTACACCCCCCGGGGAGCTGTTTTTT

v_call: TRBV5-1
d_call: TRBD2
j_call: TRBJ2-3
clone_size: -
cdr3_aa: CASSLGGTSVSTDTQYF
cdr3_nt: TGCGCCAGCAGCTTGGGTGGGACTAGCGTTAGCACAGATACGCAGTATTTT

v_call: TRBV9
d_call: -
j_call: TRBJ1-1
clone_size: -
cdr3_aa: CASSSRGSRSTEAFF
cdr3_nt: TGTGCCAGCAGCTCCCGGGGCAGTAGGTCGACTGAAGCTTTCTTT

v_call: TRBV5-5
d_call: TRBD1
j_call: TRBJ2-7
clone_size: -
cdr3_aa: CASSLAGDRGYEQYF
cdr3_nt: TGTGCCAGCAGCTTGGCGGGGGACAGGGGCTACGAGCAGTACTTC

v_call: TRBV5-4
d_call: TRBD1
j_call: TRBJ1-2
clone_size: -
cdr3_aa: CASTGTGRAYGYTF
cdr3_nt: TGTGCCAGCACTGGGACAGGGAGGGCTTATGGCTACACCTTC